One and the same sample provided the 3 T cell receptor beta chains below, sequenced in a study of regulatory and conventional T cells in RAG deficiency (dated by TCRdb to about 2017). Before genomic DNA was extracted, conventional CD4+ T cells were isolated from blood as CD25-low CD127-high cells. The method was the immunoSEQ multiplex PCR assay. Drawn from immuneACCESS, this table holds only the in-frame rearrangements with V and J called that TCRdb kept. Clones are partly lost; checked studies trace under half to an unresolved V gene and leave the rest unexplained. The sample includes fewer than 40,000 clones, with about 96% observed a single time. Of the sample, over 0.35% falls within the top ten clones. Separately, the same data were catalogued under a study of regulatory T cells. The second source states: The multiplex PCR relied on 52 forward TRBV primers and 13 reverse TRBJ primers, and amplification bias was corrected through assay-based and computational methods.

What was sequenced was CD25- CD4+ T cells sorted from blood. The receptors here all came from a human donor in good health.

The J gene is TRBJ1-1, the V gene TRBV18, with TRBD1 matching 10 bases. The CDR3 is 16 amino acids. V shed 4 bases and J 0 bases; nucleotides not matched to a gene: 5. The germline V gene has CDR1 KGHSH and CDR2 LQKENI. The CDR3 DNA reads as TGTGCCAGCTCACAGGGACAGGGGTCTATGAACACTGAAGCTTTCTTT. Translation gives CASSQGQGSMNTEAFF.

This clone has only one observation. V gene TRBV11-2 combines with J gene TRBJ2-2, with 10 bases aligning to TRBD2. The V gene's germline CDR1 is SGHAT and CDR2 FQNNGV. The CDR3 is made up of 16 amino acids. Losses at the gene ends were 1 base for V and 5 bases for J; bases not matched to a gene: 4. CDR3 sequence (DNA): TGTGCCAGCAGCTTAGTCAGGACTAGCGGAACCGGGGAGCTGTTTTTT. Translated: CASSLVRTSGTGELFF.

This clone has a single count. The gene calls are TRBV5-4 and TRBJ2-3; 9 nucleotides agree with TRBD2. After removal of 4 bases from V and 2 bases from J, the junction contained 8 bases not matched to a gene. CDR1 is SGHNT and CDR2 is YYREEE in the germline V gene (reference sequence). The CDR3 spans 16 residues. The CDR3 DNA reads TGTGCCAGCAGCCCCGGGACTAGCCCTGTCACAGATACGCAGTATTTT. Its protein product is CASSPGTSPVTDTQYF.